The T cell receptor beta chain described here comes from a study of control samples from healthy donors and cancer patients. Only in-frame clones appear in the TCRdb table, and some are missing; sequencing was by immunoSEQ multiplex PCR. The table records 70,000 to 85,000 clones, approximately 80% of them present only once. Germline loops: CDR1 SGHRS, CDR2 YFSETQ. Trimming shortened V by 4 bases and J by 7 bases, and 11 bases separated the two germline ends. The length of the CDR3 is 12 residues. The TCR was taken from a man aged 60 to 69 with head and neck cancer. This chain uses TRBV5-1 with TRBJ1-2; D is ambiguous. Input material: PBMCs. As DNA, the CDR3 is TGCGCCAGCAGCGGTACCGGGATTGGCTACACCTTC. This codes for CASSGTGIGYTF.